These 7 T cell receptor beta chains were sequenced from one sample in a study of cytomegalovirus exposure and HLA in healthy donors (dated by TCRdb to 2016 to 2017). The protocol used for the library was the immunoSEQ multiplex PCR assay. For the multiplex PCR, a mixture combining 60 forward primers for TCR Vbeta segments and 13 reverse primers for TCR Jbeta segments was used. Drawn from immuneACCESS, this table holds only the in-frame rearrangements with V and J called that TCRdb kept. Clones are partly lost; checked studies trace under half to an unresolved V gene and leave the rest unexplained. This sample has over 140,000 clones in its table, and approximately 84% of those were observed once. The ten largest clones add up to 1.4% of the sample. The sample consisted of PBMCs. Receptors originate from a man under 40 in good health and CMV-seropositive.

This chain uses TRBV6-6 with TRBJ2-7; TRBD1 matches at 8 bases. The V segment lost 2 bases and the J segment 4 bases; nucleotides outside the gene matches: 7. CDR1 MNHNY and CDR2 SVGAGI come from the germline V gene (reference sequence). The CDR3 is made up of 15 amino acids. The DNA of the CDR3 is TGTGCCAGCAGTTACGTCGGACAGGGCAAGTACGAGCAGTACTTC. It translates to CASSYVGQGKYEQYF.

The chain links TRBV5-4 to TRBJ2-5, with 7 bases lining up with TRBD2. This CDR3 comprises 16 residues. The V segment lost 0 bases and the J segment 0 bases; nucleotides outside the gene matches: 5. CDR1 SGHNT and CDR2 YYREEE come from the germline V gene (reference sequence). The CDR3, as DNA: TGTGCCAGCAGCTTGGGGCTAGCGGAAAACCAAGAGACCCAGTACTTC. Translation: CASSLGLAENQETQYF.

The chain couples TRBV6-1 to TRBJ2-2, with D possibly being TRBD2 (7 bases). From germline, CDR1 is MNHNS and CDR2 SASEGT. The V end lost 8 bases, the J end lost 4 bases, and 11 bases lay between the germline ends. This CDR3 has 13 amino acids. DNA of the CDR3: TGTGCCAGCCGAGGGGGGGTCACCGGGGAGCTGTTTTTT. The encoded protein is CASRGGVTGELFF.

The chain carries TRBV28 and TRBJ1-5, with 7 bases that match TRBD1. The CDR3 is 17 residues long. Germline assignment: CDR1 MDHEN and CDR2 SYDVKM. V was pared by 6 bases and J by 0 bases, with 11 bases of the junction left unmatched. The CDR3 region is CASRRQGSSFSNQPQHF. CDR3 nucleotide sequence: TGTGCCAGCAGAAGACAGGGAAGTAGTTTTAGCAATCAGCCCCAGCATTTT.

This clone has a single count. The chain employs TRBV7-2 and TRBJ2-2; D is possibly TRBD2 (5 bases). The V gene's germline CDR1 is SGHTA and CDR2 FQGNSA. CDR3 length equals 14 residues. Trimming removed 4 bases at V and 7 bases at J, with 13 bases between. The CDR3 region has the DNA TGTGCCAGCAGCTCTGGGAGTCAGAGCGGGGAGCTGTTTTTT. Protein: CASSSGSQSGELFF.

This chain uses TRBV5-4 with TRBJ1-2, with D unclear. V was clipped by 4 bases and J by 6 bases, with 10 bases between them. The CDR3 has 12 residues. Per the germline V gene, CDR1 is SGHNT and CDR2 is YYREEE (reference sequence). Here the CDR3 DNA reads TGTGCCAGCAGCAGAGAAGTTGATGGCTACACCTTC. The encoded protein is CASSREVDGYTF.

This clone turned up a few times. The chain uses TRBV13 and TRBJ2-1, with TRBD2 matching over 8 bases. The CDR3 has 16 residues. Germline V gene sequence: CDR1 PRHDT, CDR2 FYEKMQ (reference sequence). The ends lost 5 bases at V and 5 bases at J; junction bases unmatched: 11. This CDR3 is CASSASRTSYNNEQFF. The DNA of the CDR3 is TGTGCCAGCAGCGCTTCACGGACTAGCTACAACAATGAGCAGTTCTTC.